Below, 7 T cell receptor beta chains from the same sample are listed, as sequenced in a study of CD8 T cells in Susac syndrome. RNA, at roughly 0.5 to 1 ug, was reverse transcribed with random hexamers. MiXCR, run by TCRdb on the immunoSEQ multiplex PCR reads, gives a single entry per CDR3 protein. The sample yields approximately 210,000 distinct CDR3 sequences, approximately 94% seen once. Sequences were obtained from CD4+ T cells from PBMCs. All receptors derive from a human donor with Susac syndrome.

This chain connects TRBV7-2 to TRBJ2-6; D is unresolved. CDR3 length equals 19 residues. V lost 0 bases and J lost 0, with 15 bases in between. Germline CDR1 SGHTA, CDR2 FQGNSA. The CDR3 sequence: CASSLAKARLPSGANVLTF. The CDR3 coding sequence is TGTGCCAGCAGCTTAGCGAAGGCCCGGTTACCCTCTGGGGCCAACGTCCTGACTTTC.

The rearrangement links TRBV30 to TRBJ1-3; D unresolved. This CDR3 contains 15 residues. The V end was cut by 0 bases, the J end by 0 bases, with 9 bases between. Germline V gives CDR1 GTSNPN, CDR2 SVGIG (reference sequence). CDR3 bases: TGTGCCTGGAGTGTACCGGAAAGCTCTGGAAACACCATATATTTT. Its protein is CAWSVPESSGNTIYF. Full variable domain (outside the CDR3, taken from reference TRBV30 and TRBJ1-3): SQTIHQWPATLVQPVGSPLSLECTVEGTSNPNLYWYRQAAGRGLQLLFYSVGIGQISSEVPQNLSASRPQDRQFILSSKKLLLSDSGFYLCAWSVPESSGNTIYFGEGSWLTVV.

The V gene is TRBV27, the J gene TRBJ2-2, with 7 bases aligning to TRBD1. From germline, CDR1 is MNHEY and CDR2 SMNVEV (reference sequence). The CDR3 covers 14 residues. After removal of 6 bases from V and 7 bases from J, the junction contained 8 bases not matched to a gene. CDR3 bases: TGTGCCAGCAGATTCACAGGGGCTGGCGGGGAGCTGTTTTTT. Its protein product is CASRFTGAGGELFF.

CDR3 sequence: CASSLWGDEAAFF. CDR3 DNA: TGTGCCAGCAGTTTATGGGGAGATGAAGCGGCTTTCTTT. The chain joins TRBV28 to TRBJ1-1; D is uncertain. There are 13 residues in the CDR3. Germline CDR1 reads MDHEN; CDR2 reads SYDVKM. Trimming pared 0 bases from V and 11 bases from J, leaving 13 bases between.

The chain has TRBV2 and TRBJ2-3; 8 bases are a match to TRBD2. Germline V lookup: CDR1 SNHLY, CDR2 FYNNEI. The CDR3 extends over 14 amino acids. Germline trimming cut 8 bases from V and 5 bases from J; bases unmatched to any gene: 9. The DNA for the CDR3 is TGTGCCAGCCGGGCGCGGACTAGCCAAGATACGCAGTATTTT. Translated: CASRARTSQDTQYF.

V and J are TRBV20-1 and TRBJ2-7; D perhaps matches TRBD1 (5 bases). This CDR3 is 18 amino acids long. V gave up 3 bases and J gave up 1 base, with 25 bases separating them. Germline CDR1 is DFQATT and CDR2 is SNEGSKA (reference sequence). The CDR3 coding sequence is TGCAGTGCTAGTGCACCCCAGGGTGGGGATTATATATCCTACGAGCAGTACTTC. Amino acids: CSASAPQGGDYISYEQYF.

The CDR3 DNA is TGTGCCTGCCCTAGCGGGGGGCAGAATGAGCAGTTCTTC. This translates into CACPSGGQNEQFF. This sequence joins TRBV30 and TRBJ2-1; 11 bases are a match to TRBD2. The CDR3 loop spans 13 amino acids. Trimming took 6 bases from V and 7 from J; bases not matched to a gene: 5. Germline V gives CDR1 GTSNPN, CDR2 SVGIG (reference sequence).